This TCR beta chain is from a study of post-analysis software for immune sequencing data (dated by TCRdb to the mid-2010s). With respect to the entire study: Relapsing-remitting, secondary progressive and progressive-relapsing multiple sclerosis were recorded as disease courses, and subtype annotation was lacking for some patients. The patient repertoires were set against ten to eleven previously published healthy control repertoires from donors whose ages ranged from about 6 to 25 years. A subset of samples was prepared in parallel using single-end sample barcoding, then pooled and co-amplified after Illumina adapter ligation.

The method was PCR. The data were produced on an Illumina HiSeq 2500. Unique molecular identifiers were incorporated into TCR beta cDNA libraries to reduce PCR and sequencing biases. Approximately 500,000 cDNA molecules were obtained for every 1 to 10 million input T cells, so each molecule roughly corresponded to one T cell. The patient libraries were prepared and sequenced using the same protocol as the earlier healthy control dataset. Within a given batch, samples were prepared together, multiplexed and sequenced on the same HiSeq lane. The authors processed their data as follows. MIGEC handled the raw barcoded reads, throwing out single-read molecular identifier groups before consensus assembly and CDR3 extraction. VDJtools was used for post-analysis of the clonotype tables, with diversity normalized by down-sampling every dataset to the smallest sample size. Repertoire overlap clustering matched CDR3 amino acid but not nucleotide sequences to correct batch-related cross-sample contamination. TCRdb reworked the public reads: Q25 trimming with fastp, MiXCR clone assembly, productive beta chains retained. Under each unique CDR3 protein, matching rows form one entry showing the most common genes and DNA. These V and J calls originate from TCRdb's pipeline instead of the authors' own analysis. This sample has 400,000 to 500,000 distinct CDR3 sequences in its table, and approximately 39% of those were observed once. Of the sample, 7.6% is held by the ten largest clones.

General conclusions and limits of the study: Compared with controls, multiple sclerosis patients had significantly lower normalized Chao1 diversity, a finding suggesting substantial peripheral T-cell clonal expansion. Significantly higher frequencies in patients than in controls were found for roughly 5 TRBV segments, including TRBV5-6, TRBV5-1 and TRBV20-1. Strong co-clustering of samples prepared in the same batch was shown by direct clustering with F measure, prompting a batch-effect correction. The control group was slightly older than the multiple sclerosis patient group.

Taken from cysteine to phenylalanine, the CDR3 has 14 residues. Only the CDR3 DNA is retained, 42 bases long and in frame from the first base. The germline V gene (reference sequence) yields SEHNR for CDR1 and FQNEAQ for CDR2. V is pruned by 6 bases and J by 1 base, leaving 4 bases of the junction without a gene match. The sample holds a few counts of this clonotype. The antigen it binds to is not known. Base qualities were left out, and no much larger clone turns up one base away. TCR beta repertoires were profiled from peripheral blood of under 15 young patients with multiple sclerosis to demonstrate the VDJtools post-analysis software. The patients with multiple sclerosis were children and adolescents between about 6 and 15 years of age.

The V and J segments used are TRBV7-9 and TRBJ2-5, with 8 middle bases fitting TRBD1. The sequence derives from a girl aged 2 to 9 with multiple sclerosis. Material for sequencing was blood. The CDR3 region has the sequence CASRPTGVQETQYF. The DNA is TGTGCCAGCAGACCGACAGGGGTCCAAGAGACCCAGTACTTC.